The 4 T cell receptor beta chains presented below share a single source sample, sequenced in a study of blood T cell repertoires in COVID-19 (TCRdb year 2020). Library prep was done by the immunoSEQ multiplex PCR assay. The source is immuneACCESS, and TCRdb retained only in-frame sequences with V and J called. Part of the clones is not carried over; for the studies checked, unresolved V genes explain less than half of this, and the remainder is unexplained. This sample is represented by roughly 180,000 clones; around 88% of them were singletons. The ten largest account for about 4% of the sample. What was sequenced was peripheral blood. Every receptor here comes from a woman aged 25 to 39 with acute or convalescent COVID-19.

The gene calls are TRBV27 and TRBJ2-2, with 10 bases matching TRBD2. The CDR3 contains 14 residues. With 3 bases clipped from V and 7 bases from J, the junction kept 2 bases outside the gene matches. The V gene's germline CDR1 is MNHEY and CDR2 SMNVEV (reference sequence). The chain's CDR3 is CASSFLAGGGELFF. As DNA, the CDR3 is TGTGCCAGCAGTTTCTTAGCGGGAGGCGGGGAGCTGTTTTTT.

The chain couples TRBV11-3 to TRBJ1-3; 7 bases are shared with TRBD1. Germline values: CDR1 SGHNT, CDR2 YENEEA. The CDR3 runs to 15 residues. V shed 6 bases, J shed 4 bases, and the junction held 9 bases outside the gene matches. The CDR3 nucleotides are TGTGCCAGCAGGCACATCGGGACAGCCGGAAACACCATATATTTT. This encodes CASRHIGTAGNTIYF.

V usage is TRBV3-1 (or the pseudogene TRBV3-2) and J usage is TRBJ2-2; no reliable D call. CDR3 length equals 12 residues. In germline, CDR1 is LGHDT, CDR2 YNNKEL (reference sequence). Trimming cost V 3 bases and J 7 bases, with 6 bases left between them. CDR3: CASSHGSGELFF. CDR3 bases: TGTGCCAGCAGCCATGGTAGCGGGGAGCTGTTTTTT.

The chain's CDR3 is CASSQGLVEYF. The CDR3 DNA is TGTGCCAGCAGCCAAGGACTAGTGGAGTATTTT. The chain couples TRBV3-1 (or the pseudogene TRBV3-2) to TRBJ2-3; weak D call: TRBD2 (6 bases). The ends were cut back, 1 base at V and 13 bases at J, with 9 bases in the middle. The CDR3 has 11 amino acids. Germline V gene data show CDR1 as LGHDT and CDR2 as YNNKEL (reference sequence).